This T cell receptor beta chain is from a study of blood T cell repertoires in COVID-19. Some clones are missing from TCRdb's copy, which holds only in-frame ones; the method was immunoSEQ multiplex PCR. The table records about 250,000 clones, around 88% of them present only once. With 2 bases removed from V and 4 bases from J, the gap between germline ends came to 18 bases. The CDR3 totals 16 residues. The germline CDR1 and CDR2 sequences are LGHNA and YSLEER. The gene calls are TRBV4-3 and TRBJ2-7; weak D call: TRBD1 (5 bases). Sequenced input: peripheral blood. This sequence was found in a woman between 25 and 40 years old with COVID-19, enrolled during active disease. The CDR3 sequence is CASSQFSPGLSYEQYF. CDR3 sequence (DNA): TGCGCCAGCAGCCAATTCTCTCCAGGGTTGAGTTACGAGCAGTACTTC.